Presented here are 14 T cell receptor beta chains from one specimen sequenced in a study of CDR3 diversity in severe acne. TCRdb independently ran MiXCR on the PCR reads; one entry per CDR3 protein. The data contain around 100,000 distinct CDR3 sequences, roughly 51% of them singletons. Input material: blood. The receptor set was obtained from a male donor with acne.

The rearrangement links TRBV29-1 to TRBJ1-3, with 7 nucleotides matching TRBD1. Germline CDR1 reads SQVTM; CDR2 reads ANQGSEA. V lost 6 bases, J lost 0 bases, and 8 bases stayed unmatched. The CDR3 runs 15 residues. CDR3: CSVDLGTDSGNTIYF. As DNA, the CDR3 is TGCAGCGTGGACCTAGGGACAGACTCTGGAAACACCATATATTTT.

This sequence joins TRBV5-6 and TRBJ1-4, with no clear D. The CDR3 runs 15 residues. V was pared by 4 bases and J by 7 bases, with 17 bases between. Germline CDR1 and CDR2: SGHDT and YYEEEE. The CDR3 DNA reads TGTGCCAGCAGCCCGGGAAGGGCAAGAGGTGAAAAACTGTTTTTT. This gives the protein CASSPGRARGEKLFF.

The CDR3 sequence is CASSSPERLMGEQYF. The CDR3 DNA sequence: TGTGCCAGCAGCTCCCCTGAGCGACTGATGGGGGAGCAGTACTTC. The V call is TRBV11-2, the J call TRBJ2-7; D gene uncertain. The CDR3 totals 15 residues. The V end lost 4 bases, the J end lost 7 bases, and 20 bases lay between the germline ends. Germline CDR1 is SGHAT and CDR2 is FQNNGV. The complete variable domain, with remaining parts taken from reference TRBV11-2 and TRBJ2-7, reads EAGVAQSPRYKIIEKRQSVAFWCNPISGHATLYWYQQILGQGPKLLIQFQNNGVVDDSQLPKDRFSAERLKGVDSTLKIQPAKLEDSAVYLCASSSPERLMGEQYFGPGTRLTVT.

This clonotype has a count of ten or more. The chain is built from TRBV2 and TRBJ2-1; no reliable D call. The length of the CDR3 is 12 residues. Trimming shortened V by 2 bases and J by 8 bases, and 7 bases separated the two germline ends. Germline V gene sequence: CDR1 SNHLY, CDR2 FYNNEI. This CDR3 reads CASSEKGDEQFF. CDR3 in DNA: TGTGCCAGCAGTGAAAAGGGTGATGAGCAGTTCTTC.

The DNA of the CDR3 is TGTGCCAGCAGCTTAGACATTGCCGGCGGGAGGGCCAGCACAGATACGCAGTATTTT. This translates into CASSLDIAGGRASTDTQYF. The chain couples TRBV7-6 to TRBJ2-3, with TRBD2 matching over 9 bases. Germline CDR1 SGHVS, CDR2 FNYEAQ. V dropped 1 base and J dropped 0; count of bases not matched to a gene: 11. This CDR3 region has 19 residues. Drawing the rest from reference TRBV7-6 and TRBJ2-3, the complete variable domain is GAGVSQSPRYKVTKRGQDVALRCDPISGHVSLYWYRQALGQGPEFLTYFNYEAQQDKSGLPNDRFSAERPEGSISTLTIQRTEQRDSAMYRCASSLDIAGGRASTDTQYFGPGTRLTVL.

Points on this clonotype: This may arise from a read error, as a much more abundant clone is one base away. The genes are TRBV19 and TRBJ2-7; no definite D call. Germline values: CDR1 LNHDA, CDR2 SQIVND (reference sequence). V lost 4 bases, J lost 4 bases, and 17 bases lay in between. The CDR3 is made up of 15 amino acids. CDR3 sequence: CASSTRRTPLYEQYF. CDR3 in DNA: TGTGCCAGTAGTACCCGGCGCACTCCCCTTTACGAGCAGTACTTC.

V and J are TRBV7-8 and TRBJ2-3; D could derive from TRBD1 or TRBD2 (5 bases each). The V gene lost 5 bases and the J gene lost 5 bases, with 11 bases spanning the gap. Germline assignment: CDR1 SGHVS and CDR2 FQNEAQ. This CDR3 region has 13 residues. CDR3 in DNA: TGTGCCAGCAGCCGGGTGGGGGAAGATACGCAGTATTTT. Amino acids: CASSRVGEDTQYF.

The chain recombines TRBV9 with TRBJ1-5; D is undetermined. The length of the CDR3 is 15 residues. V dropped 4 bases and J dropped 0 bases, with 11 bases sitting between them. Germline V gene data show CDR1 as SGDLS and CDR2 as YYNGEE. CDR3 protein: CASSPYDLSNQPQHF. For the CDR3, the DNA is TGTGCCAGCAGCCCCTATGACCTTAGCAATCAGCCCCAGCATTTT.

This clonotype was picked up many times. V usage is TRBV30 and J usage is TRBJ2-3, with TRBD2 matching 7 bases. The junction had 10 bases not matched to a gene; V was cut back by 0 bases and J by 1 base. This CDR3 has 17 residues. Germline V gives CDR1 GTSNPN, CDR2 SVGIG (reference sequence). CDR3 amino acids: CAWSVRGRVLGTDTQYF. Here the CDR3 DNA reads TGTGCCTGGAGTGTACGTGGGAGGGTATTAGGCACAGATACGCAGTATTTT.

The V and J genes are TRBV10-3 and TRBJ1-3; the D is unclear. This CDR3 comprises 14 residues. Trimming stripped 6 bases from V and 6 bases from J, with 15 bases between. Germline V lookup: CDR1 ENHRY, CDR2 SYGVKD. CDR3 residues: CAIRPSTLENTIYF. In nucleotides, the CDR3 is TGTGCCATCAGGCCAAGTACACTGGAAAACACCATATATTTT.

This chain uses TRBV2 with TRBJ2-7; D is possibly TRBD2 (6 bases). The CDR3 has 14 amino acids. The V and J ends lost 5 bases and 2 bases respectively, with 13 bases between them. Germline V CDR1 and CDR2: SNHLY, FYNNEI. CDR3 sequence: CASSWGSGPYEQYF. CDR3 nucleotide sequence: TGTGCCAGCAGTTGGGGTAGCGGACCCTACGAGCAGTACTTC.

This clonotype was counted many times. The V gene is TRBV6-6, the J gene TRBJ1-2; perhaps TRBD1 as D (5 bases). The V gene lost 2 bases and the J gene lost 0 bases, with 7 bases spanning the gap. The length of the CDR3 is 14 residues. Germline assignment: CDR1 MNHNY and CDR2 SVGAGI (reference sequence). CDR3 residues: CASSYGAPNYGYTF. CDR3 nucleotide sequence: TGTGCCAGCAGTTACGGGGCACCTAACTATGGCTACACCTTC.

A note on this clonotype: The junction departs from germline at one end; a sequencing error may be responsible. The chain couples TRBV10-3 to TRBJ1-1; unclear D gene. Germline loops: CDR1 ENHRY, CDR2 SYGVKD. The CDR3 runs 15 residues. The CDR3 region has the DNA TGTGCCAGCAGTTACTCCCATTCTTTGAACGCTGAAGCTTTCTTT. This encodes CASSYSHSLNAEAFF.

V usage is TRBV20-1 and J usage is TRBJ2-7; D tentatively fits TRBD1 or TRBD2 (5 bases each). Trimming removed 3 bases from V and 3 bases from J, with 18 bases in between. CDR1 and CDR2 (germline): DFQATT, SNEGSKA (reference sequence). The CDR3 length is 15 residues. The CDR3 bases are TGCAGTGCTAGTACGGGACCCGGATATTACTACGAGCAGTACTTC. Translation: CSASTGPGYYYEQYF.